A selection of T cell receptor beta chains follows, all from one sample in a study of identical twins. TCRdb reanalysed the 5' RACE reads using MiXCR and keeps one entry per CDR3 protein. The sample has about 890,000 distinct CDR3 sequences, approximately 13% seen once. This same sample was also taken into another study, of yellow fever vaccine responses in identical twins.

Sequenced input: PBMCs. These receptors came from a woman aged 18-29 years in good health. Both conserved end residues are part of each CDR3. Fields, in order: D gene, V gene, clone size, J gene, CDR3 protein, CDR3 DNA. A D gene is named only where the DNA matches it firmly. For some rows the clone size is stated as once, few or many, or as a class when expanded; others skip it.

>NA|TRBV2|few|TRBJ2-3
CASSGTRTASTDTQYF
TGTGCCAGCAGTGGCACTCGGACGGCGAGCACAGATACGCAGTATTTT
>TRBD2|TRBV14|few|TRBJ2-1
CASSHRAGAVYNEQFF
TGTGCCAGCAGCCATCGGGCGGGAGCAGTCTACAATGAGCAGTTCTTC
>TRBD1|TRBV10-3|few|TRBJ1-1
CAIATGGTSFGEAFF
TGTGCCATCGCGACAGGGGGCACTTCATTTGGGGAAGCTTTCTTT
>TRBD1|TRBV6-1|NA|TRBJ1-2
CASSRQGLVSPVAYTF
TGTGCCAGCAGCCGACAGGGGCTCGTATCCCCAGTAGCGTACACCTTC
>NA|TRBV14|NA|TRBJ2-7
CASSQDGAGTSYEQYF
TGTGCCAGCAGCCAAGATGGGGCGGGGACCTCCTACGAGCAGTACTTC
>NA|TRBV24-1|NA|TRBJ2-2
CATSDLQINTGELFF
TGTGCCACCAGTGATTTACAGATAAACACCGGGGAGCTGTTTTTT
>NA|TRBV11-2|few|TRBJ1-1
CASSSLGDIDTEAFF
TGTGCCAGCAGCTCCCTCGGCGATATAGACACTGAAGCTTTCTTT
>TRBD2|TRBV7-6|few|TRBJ2-3
CASSLESGGLADTQYF
TGTGCCAGCAGCTTAGAAAGCGGGGGCCTGGCAGATACGCAGTATTTT
>NA|TRBV9|few|TRBJ1-1
CASSVALGFMNTEAFF
TGTGCCAGCAGCGTAGCGTTGGGATTCATGAACACTGAAGCTTTCTTT
>TRBD2|TRBV12-3/TRBV12-4|NA|TRBJ2-5
CASSFAGRPETQYF
TGTGCCAGCAGTTTTGCCGGGAGGCCAGAGACCCAGTACTTC
>NA|TRBV3-1|NA|TRBJ2-7
CASSHINSYEQYF
TGTGCCAGCAGCCACATAAACAGCTACGAGCAGTACTTC
>TRBD1|TRBV6-5|many|TRBJ1-3
CASSFGTAHPGNTIYF
TGTGCCAGCAGTTTCGGGACAGCTCACCCGGGAAACACCATATATTTT
>NA|TRBV5-1|NA|TRBJ2-1
CASSLFPASGTLPQSSYNEQFF
TGCGCCAGCAGCTTGTTTCCCGCCTCCGGGACACTTCCCCAGAGCTCCTACAATGAGCAGTTCTTC
>TRBD2|TRBV11-2|many|TRBJ2-3
CASSLFPWTSGGATDTQYF
TGTGCCAGCAGCTTATTCCCATGGACTAGCGGGGGGGCCACAGATACGCAGTATTTT
>NA|TRBV20-1|few|TRBJ2-5
CSVRGTAVMTQYF
TGCAGTGTTAGAGGGACGGCGGTTATGACCCAGTACTTC
>NA|TRBV11-2|many|TRBJ2-3
CASSKPWARADPTDTQYF
TGTGCCAGCAGCAAACCTTGGGCTAGAGCCGACCCTACAGATACGCAGTATTTT
>TRBD2|TRBV6-1|few|TRBJ2-2
CASSEIGRASGELFF
TGTGCCAGCAGTGAAATTGGGAGGGCATCCGGGGAGCTGTTTTTT
>NA|TRBV2|NA|TRBJ1-4
CASEVRGGEKLFF
TGTGCCAGCGAGGTCAGGGGAGGAGAAAAACTGTTTTTT
>NA|TRBV3-1|many|TRBJ2-1
CASSQVLGGGEQFF
TGTGCCAGCAGCCAAGTCCTCGGGGGCGGCGAGCAGTTCTTC
>TRBD2|TRBV5-1|few|TRBJ2-7
CASSFSSGRAPSYEQYF
TGCGCCAGCAGCTTCTCGAGCGGGAGGGCCCCCTCCTACGAGCAGTACTTC
>NA|TRBV3-1|NA|TRBJ2-3
CASSQWGNTQYF
TGTGCCAGCAGCCAATGGGGTAATACGCAGTATTTT
>TRBD2|TRBV19|few|TRBJ2-3
CASRQRETNTDTQYF
TGTGCCAGCAGGCAGCGGGAGACAAACACAGATACGCAGTATTTT
>NA|TRBV20-1|NA|TRBJ2-4
CSAAVGTPLLAKNIQYF
TGCAGTGCGGCTGTCGGGACACCACTGCTAGCCAAAAACATTCAGTACTTC
>TRBD1|TRBV28|NA|TRBJ1-1
CASSFPRTGGNTEAFF
TGTGCCAGCAGTTTCCCTAGGACAGGGGGGAACACTGAAGCTTTCTTT
>NA|TRBV10-2|NA|TRBJ2-1
CASSVLASSSYNEQFF
TGCGCCAGCAGTGTCCTAGCTTCAAGCTCCTACAATGAGCAGTTCTTC
>NA|TRBV14|NA|TRBJ2-5
CASSSTPNTWETQYF
TGTGCCAGCAGCTCTACACCGAATACATGGGAGACCCAGTACTTC
>NA|TRBV15|NA|TRBJ2-3
CATSINSDLTDTQYF
TGTGCCACCAGCATCAATTCGGACCTCACCGATACGCAGTATTTT
>NA|TRBV5-1|NA|TRBJ2-5
CASSLEWNGLTETQYF
TGCGCCAGCAGCTTGGAATGGAACGGCCTAACAGAGACCCAGTACTTC
>NA|TRBV29-1|few|TRBJ2-3
CSVTTDTQYF
TGCAGCGTGACCACAGATACGCAGTATTTT
>TRBD2|TRBV20-1|few|TRBJ2-2
CSAMSGGANTGELFF
TGCAGTGCCATGAGCGGGGGGGCGAACACCGGGGAGCTGTTTTTT
>NA|TRBV29-1|few|TRBJ2-3
CSADRDTDTQYF
TGCAGCGCCGACCGGGACACAGATACGCAGTATTTT
>NA|TRBV29-1|few|TRBJ1-1
CSVEGQSKNTEAFF
TGCAGCGTTGAAGGACAATCGAAGAACACTGAAGCTTTCTTT
>NA|TRBV2|NA|TRBJ1-1
CASTQMVTEAFF
TGTGCCAGCACTCAAATGGTCACTGAAGCTTTCTTT
>TRBD1|TRBV5-1|NA|TRBJ1-6
CASSPDRGSYNSPLHF
TGCGCCAGCAGTCCAGACAGGGGCTCCTATAATTCACCCCTCCACTTT
>NA|TRBV5-1|few|TRBJ2-7
CASSFGNREEEQYF
TGCGCCAGCAGCTTCGGTAACAGGGAGGAAGAGCAGTACTTC
>TRBD1|TRBV19|NA|TRBJ2-7
CASSPQTGGDYEQYF
TGTGCCAGTAGTCCCCAGACAGGGGGCGACTACGAGCAGTACTTC
>NA|TRBV2|few|TRBJ2-5
CASQGEVGETQYF
TGTGCCAGCCAAGGGGAAGTGGGAGAGACCCAGTACTTC
>NA|TRBV6-2/TRBV6-3|NA|TRBJ2-7
CASNYGGAGTGTYEQYF
TGTGCCAGCAATTACGGGGGGGCCGGGACAGGGACCTACGAGCAGTACTTC
>TRBD2|TRBV7-2|NA|TRBJ2-3
CASSLGPSLAGLTDTQYF
TGTGCCAGCAGCTTAGGGCCCTCACTAGCGGGCCTCACAGATACGCAGTATTTT
>TRBD2|TRBV7-8|NA|TRBJ2-2
CASSLARLAPGELFF
TGTGCCAGCAGCTTAGCGAGACTAGCCCCCGGGGAGCTGTTTTTT
>TRBD1|TRBV5-1|NA|TRBJ2-3
CASSSLVGTGNTDTQYF
TGCGCCAGCAGCTCCCTCGTCGGGACAGGTAACACAGATACGCAGTATTTT
>TRBD1|TRBV12-3/TRBV12-4|NA|TRBJ2-2
CASSPTDRVNTGELFF
TGTGCCAGCAGTCCCACGGACAGGGTGAACACCGGGGAGCTGTTTTTT